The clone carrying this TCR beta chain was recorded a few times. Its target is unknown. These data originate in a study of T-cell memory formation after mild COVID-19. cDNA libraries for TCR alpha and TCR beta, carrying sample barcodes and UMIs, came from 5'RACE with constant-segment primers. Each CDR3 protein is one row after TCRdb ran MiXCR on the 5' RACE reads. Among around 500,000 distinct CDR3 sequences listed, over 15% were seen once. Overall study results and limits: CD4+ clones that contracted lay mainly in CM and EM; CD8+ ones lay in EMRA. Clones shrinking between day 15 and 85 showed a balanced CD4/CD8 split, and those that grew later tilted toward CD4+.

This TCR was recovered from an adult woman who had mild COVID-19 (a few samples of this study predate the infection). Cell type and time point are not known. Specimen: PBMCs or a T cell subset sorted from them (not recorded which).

As DNA, the CDR3 is TGTGCCAGTAGTATTCTCTCGACACAGGGTGAAGCTTTCTTT. Translation gives CASSILSTQGEAFF. This chain connects TRBV19 to TRBJ1-1; weak D call: TRBD1 (6 bases). Germline V gene data show CDR1 as LNHDA and CDR2 as SQIVND (reference sequence). This CDR3 contains 14 residues. The germline V and J ends were trimmed by 3 bases and 7 bases, with 15 bases remaining between them.